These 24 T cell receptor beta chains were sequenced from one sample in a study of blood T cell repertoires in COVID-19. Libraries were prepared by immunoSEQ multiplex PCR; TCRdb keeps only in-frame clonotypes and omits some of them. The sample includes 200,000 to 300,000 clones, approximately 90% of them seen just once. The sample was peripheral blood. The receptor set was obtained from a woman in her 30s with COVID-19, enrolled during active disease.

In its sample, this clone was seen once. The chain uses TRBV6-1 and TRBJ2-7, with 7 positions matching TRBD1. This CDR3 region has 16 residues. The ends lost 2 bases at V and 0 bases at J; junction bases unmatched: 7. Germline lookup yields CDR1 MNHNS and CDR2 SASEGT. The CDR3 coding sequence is TGTGCCAGCAGTGAAACCAACTGGGACAGCTCCTACGAGCAGTACGTC. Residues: CASSETNWDSSYEQYV.

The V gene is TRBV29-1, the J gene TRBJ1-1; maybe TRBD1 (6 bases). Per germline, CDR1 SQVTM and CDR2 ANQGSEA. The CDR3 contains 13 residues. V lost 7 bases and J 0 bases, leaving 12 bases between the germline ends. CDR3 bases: TGCAGCGGGGGGGGCAGGTTGAACACTGAAGCTTTCTTT. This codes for CSGGGRLNTEAFF.

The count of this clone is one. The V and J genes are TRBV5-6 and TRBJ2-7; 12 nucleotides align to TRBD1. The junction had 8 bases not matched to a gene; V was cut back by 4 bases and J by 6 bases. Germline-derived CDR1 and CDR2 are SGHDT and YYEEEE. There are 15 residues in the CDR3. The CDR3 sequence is CASSQTGTGGGEQYF. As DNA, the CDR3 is TGTGCCAGCAGCCAAACCGGGACAGGGGGCGGCGAGCAGTACTTC.

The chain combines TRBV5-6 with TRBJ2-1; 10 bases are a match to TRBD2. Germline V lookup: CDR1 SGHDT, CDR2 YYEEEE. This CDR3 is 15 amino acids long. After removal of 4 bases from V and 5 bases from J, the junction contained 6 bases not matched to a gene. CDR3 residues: CASSPLAGENNEQFF. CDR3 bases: TGTGCCAGCAGCCCCCTAGCGGGAGAAAACAATGAGCAGTTCTTC.

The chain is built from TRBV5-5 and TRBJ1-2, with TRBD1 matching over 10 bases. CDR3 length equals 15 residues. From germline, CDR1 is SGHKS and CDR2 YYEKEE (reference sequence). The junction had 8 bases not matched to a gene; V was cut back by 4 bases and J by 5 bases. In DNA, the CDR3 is TGTGCCAGCAGCCCTACCGGGACAGGGGAGTATGGCTACACCTTC. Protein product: CASSPTGTGEYGYTF.

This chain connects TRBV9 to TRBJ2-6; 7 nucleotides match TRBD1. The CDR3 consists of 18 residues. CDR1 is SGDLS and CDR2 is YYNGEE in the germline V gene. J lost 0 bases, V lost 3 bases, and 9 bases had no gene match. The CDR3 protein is CASSAAGTERSGANVLTF. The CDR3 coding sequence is TGTGCCAGCAGCGCAGCCGGGACAGAACGCTCTGGGGCCAACGTCCTGACTTTC.

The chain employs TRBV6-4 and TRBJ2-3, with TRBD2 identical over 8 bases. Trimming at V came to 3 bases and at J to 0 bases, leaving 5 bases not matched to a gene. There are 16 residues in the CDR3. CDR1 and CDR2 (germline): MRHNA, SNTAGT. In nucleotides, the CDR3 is TGTGCCAGCAGTGAGGCGCGGGGGGCTAGCACAGATACGCAGTATTTT. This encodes CASSEARGASTDTQYF.

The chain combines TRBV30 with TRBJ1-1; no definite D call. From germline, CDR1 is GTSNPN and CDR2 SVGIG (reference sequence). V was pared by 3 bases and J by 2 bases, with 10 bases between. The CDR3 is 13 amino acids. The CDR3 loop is CAWSYTVNTEAFF. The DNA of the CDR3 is TGTGCCTGGAGCTACACAGTAAACACTGAAGCTTTCTTT.

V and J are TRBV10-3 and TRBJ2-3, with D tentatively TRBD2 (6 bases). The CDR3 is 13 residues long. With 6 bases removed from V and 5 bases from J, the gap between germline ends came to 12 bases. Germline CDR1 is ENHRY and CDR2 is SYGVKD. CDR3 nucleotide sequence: TGTGCCATCAGGGTGGGGGAGGAAGATACGCAGTATTTT. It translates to CAIRVGEEDTQYF.

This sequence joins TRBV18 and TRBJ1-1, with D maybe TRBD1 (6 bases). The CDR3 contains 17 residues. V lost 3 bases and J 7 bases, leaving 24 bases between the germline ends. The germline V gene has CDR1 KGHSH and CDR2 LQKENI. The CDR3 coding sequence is TGTGCCAGCTCACCCTTCCCACACAGGGAGGGGTTTGGTGAAGCTTTCTTT. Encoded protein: CASSPFPHREGFGEAFF.

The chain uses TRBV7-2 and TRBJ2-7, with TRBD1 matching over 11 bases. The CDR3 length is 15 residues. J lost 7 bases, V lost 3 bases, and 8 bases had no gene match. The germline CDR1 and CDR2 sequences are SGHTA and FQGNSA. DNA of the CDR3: TGTGCCAGCAGCTTTAGTGGACAGGGGGCTTGGGAGCAGTACTTC. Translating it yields CASSFSGQGAWEQYF.

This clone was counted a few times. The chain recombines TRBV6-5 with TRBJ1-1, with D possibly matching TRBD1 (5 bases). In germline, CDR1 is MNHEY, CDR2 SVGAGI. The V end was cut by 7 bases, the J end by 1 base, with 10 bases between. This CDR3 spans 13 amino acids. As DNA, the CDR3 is TGTGCCAGCACTCAGGGCGAGAACACTGAAGCTTTCTTT. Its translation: CASTQGENTEAFF.

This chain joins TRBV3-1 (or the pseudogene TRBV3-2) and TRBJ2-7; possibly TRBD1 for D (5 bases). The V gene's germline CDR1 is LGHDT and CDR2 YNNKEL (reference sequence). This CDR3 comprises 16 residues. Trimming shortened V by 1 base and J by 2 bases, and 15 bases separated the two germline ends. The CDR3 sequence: CASSQGRGRQTYEQYV. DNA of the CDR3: TGTGCCAGCAGCCAAGGAAGGGGTAGGCAGACCTACGAGCAGTACGTC.

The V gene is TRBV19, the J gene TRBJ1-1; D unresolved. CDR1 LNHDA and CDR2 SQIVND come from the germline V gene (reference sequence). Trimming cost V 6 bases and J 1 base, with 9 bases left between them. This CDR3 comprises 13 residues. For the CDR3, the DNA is TGTGCCAGTAGAGCCGGGGAGAACACTGAAGCTTTCTTT. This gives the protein CASRAGENTEAFF.

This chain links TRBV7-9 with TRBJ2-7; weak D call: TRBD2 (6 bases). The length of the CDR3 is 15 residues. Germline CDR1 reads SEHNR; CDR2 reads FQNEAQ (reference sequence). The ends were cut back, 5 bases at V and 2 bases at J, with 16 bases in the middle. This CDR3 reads CASSLRTTTPYEQYF. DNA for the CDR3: TGTGCCAGCAGCCTTCGGACTACAACACCCTACGAGCAGTACTTC.

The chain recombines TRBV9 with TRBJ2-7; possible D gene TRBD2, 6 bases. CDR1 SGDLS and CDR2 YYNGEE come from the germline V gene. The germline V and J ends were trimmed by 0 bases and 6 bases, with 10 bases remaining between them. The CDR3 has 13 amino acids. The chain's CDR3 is CASSVVGGSEQYF. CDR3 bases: TGTGCCAGCAGCGTAGTGGGGGGATCCGAGCAGTACTTC.

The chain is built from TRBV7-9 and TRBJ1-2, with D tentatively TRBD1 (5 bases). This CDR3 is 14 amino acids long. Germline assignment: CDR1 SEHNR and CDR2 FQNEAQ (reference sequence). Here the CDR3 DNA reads TGTGCTGAGGTTGGAGGAGGGACGAACTATGGCTACACCTTC. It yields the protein CAEVGGGTNYGYTF.

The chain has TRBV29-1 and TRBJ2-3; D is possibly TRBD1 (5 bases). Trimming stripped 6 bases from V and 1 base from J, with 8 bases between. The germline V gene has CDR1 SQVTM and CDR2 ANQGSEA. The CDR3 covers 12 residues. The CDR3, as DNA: TGCAGCGTCGCGACAGGCACAGATACGCAGTATTTT. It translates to CSVATGTDTQYF.

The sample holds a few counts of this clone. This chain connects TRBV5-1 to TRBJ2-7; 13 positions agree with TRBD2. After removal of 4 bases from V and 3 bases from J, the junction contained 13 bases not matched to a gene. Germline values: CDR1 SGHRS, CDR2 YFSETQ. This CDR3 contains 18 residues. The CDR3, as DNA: TGCGCCAGCAGCCCCGGGACAGGGGGGACTAGCGGGGACTACGAGCAGTACTTC. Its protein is CASSPGTGGTSGDYEQYF. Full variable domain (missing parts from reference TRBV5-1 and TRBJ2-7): KAGVTQTPRYLIKTRGQQVTLSCSPISGHRSVSWYQQTPGQGLQFLFEYFSETQRNKGNFPGRFSGRQFSNSRSEMNVSTLELGDSALYLCASSPGTGGTSGDYEQYFGPGTRLTVT.

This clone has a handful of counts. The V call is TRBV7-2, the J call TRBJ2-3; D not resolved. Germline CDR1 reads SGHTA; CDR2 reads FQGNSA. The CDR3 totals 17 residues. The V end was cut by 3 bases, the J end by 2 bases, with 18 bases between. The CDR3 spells CASSFELVGGHTDTQYF. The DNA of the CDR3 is TGTGCCAGCAGCTTTGAGTTGGTGGGTGGGCACACAGATACGCAGTATTTT.

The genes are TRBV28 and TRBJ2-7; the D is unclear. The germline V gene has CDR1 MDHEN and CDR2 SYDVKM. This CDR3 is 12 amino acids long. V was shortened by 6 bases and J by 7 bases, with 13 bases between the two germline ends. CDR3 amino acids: CASSSVSVEQYF. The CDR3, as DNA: TGTGCCAGCAGCTCCGTTTCGGTTGAGCAGTACTTC.

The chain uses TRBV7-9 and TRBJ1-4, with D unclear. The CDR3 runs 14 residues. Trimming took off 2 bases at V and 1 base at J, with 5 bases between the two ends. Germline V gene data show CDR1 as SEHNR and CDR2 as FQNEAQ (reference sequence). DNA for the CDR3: TGTGCCAGCAGCTTACGCGGAACTAATGAAAAACTGTTTTTT. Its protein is CASSLRGTNEKLFF.

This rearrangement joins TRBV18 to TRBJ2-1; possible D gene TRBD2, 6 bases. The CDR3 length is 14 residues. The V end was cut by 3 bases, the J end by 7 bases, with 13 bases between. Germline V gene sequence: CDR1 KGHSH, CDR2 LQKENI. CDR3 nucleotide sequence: TGTGCCAGCTCACCTCGGGTGGGGGGTAATGAGCAGTTCTTC. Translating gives CASSPRVGGNEQFF.

The CDR3: CASSPEHNSPYEQYF. CDR3 DNA sequence: TGTGCCAGCTCACCCGAACATAATTCTCCGTACGAGCAGTACTTC. V gene TRBV18 combines with J gene TRBJ2-7; D gene uncertain. The CDR3 contains 15 residues. Germline V gene sequence: CDR1 KGHSH, CDR2 LQKENI. V lost 3 bases, J lost 4 bases, and 16 bases lay in between.